What follows describes a single TCR beta chain. Its target is unknown. PCR was performed using 60 Vbeta and 13 Jbeta primers. Original methodology: Among the unique TCR beta chains that a later analysis counted, about 81 million in all, 10 million to 13 million were shared. Profiled with immunoSEQ multiplex PCR; TCRdb holds only in-frame clones, not every one. That table supplies the V and J calls and clone size; D and trimming were determined from the DNA. The table shows approximately 170,000 clones, with around 78% occurring only once. These data are taken from a study of cytomegalovirus exposure and HLA in healthy donors. Points from the study as a whole: Accurate prediction of most subjects' HLA-A and HLA-B alleles from TCR beta sequences was reported. A likely sequencing artifact accounted for one observed cluster of highly shared sequence variants.

Germline V gene sequence: CDR1 KGHSH, CDR2 LQKENI. V lost 1 base and J lost 1; bases outside the gene matches: 10. The CDR3 contains 18 residues. The clonotype comes from a man between 40 and 49 years old in good health and CMV-seronegative. The specimen was PBMCs. This chain links TRBV18 with TRBJ2-3; 8 bases agree with TRBD1. CDR3 residues: CASSPRGQAIRGTDTQYF. The CDR3 DNA reads TGTGCCAGCTCACCACGGGGACAGGCCATACGGGGCACAGATACGCAGTATTTT. The full variable domain, in which reference TRBV18 and TRBJ2-3 provide the parts outside the CDR3, is NAGVMQNPRHLVRRRGQEARLRCSPMKGHSHVYWYRQLPEEGLKFMVYLQKENIIDESGMPKERFSAEFPKEGPSILRIQQVVRGDSAAYFCASSPRGQAIRGTDTQYFGPGTRLTVL.